This entry describes one T cell receptor (beta chain). The sample comes from a study of blood T cell repertoires in COVID-19. Some clones are missing from TCRdb's copy, which holds only in-frame ones; the method was immunoSEQ multiplex PCR. The sample records about 270,000 clones, approximately 91% being singletons. CDR3 length: 15 amino acids. Germline values: CDR1 SGHRS, CDR2 YFSETQ. Unmatched junction bases numbered 3, after V lost 0 bases and J lost 6 bases. Sequenced input: PBMCs or T cells enriched from blood (not recorded which). The chain joins TRBV5-1 to TRBJ1-6, with 7 bases aligning to TRBD1. The clonotype was recovered from a woman in her 40s with acute COVID-19. The CDR3 sequence: CASSLAGQSNSPLHF. The CDR3 DNA is TGCGCCAGCAGCTTGGCGGGACAGAGTAATTCACCCCTCCACTTT.